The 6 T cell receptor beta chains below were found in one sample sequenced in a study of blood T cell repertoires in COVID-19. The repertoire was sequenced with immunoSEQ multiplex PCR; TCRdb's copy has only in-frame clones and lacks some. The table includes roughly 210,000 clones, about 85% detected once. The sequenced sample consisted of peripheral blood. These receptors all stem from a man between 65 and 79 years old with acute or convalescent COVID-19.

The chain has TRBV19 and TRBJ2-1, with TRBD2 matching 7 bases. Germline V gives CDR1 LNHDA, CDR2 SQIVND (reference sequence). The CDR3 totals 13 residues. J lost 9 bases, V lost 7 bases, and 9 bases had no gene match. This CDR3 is CASTPRGVGEQFF. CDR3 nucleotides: TGTGCCAGTACCCCCCGGGGGGTAGGTGAGCAGTTCTTC.

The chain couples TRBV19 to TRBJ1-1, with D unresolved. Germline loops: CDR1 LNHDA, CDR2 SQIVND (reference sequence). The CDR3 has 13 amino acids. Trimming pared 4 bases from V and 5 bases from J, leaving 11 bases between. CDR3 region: CASSTVSGTEAFF. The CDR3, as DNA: TGTGCCAGTAGTACAGTTAGCGGGACTGAAGCTTTCTTT.

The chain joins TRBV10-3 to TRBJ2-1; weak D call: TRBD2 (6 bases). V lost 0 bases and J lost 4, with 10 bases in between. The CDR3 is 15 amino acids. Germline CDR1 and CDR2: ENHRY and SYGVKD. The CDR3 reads CAISESPTSYNEQFF. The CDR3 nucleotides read TGTGCCATCAGTGAGTCCCCGACTAGTTACAATGAGCAGTTCTTC.

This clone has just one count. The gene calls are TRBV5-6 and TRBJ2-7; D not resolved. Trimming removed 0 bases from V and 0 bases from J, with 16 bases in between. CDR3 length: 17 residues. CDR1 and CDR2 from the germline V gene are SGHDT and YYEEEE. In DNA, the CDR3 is TGTGCCAGCAGCTTGGGTTCGGGTATTAGGAACTCCTACGAGCAGTACTTC. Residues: CASSLGSGIRNSYEQYF.

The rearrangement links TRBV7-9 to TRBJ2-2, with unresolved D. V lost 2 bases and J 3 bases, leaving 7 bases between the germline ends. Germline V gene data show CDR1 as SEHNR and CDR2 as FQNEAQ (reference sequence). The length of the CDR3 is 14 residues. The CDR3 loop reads CASSLQVDTGELFF. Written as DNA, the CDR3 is TGTGCCAGCAGCTTACAGGTGGACACCGGGGAGCTGTTTTTT. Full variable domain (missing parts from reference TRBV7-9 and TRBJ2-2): DTGVSQNPRHKITKRGQNVTFRCDPISEHNRLYWYRQTLGQGPEFLTYFQNEAQLEKSRLLSDRFSAERPKGSFSTLEIQRTEQGDSAMYLCASSLQVDTGELFFGEGSRLTVL.

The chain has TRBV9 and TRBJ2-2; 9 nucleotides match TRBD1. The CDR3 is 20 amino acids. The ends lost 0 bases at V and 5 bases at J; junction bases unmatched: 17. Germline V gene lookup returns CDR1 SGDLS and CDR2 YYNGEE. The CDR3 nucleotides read TGTGCCAGCAGCGTAGTGCCGGGACAGGGTTTCGGAGGTCTGACCGGGGAGCTGTTTTTT. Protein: CASSVVPGQGFGGLTGELFF.